This entry lists 3 T cell receptor beta chains sequenced from one sample in a study of T cells in Graves' hyperthyroidism and ophthalmopathy. Template material for amplifying TCR beta CDR3 regions consisted of RNA transcripts. A set of HTBI primers served as the primers for a first-round RT-PCR of the TCR CDR3. A single record per CDR3 protein comes from TCRdb applying MiXCR to the multiplex PCR reads. The table records 600,000 to 800,000 distinct CDR3 sequences, roughly a third of them present only once. The sample comprised blood. These receptors all stem from a woman between 35 and 50 years old with Graves' hyperthyroidism.

This clonotype was found many times. The rearrangement joins TRBV28 to TRBJ1-1; D perhaps matches TRBD1 (5 bases). V was clipped by 1 base and J by 6 bases, with 15 bases between them. This CDR3 comprises 15 residues. Germline V gene lookup returns CDR1 MDHEN and CDR2 SYDVKM. The CDR3 DNA reads as TGTGCCAGCAGTTTATCGGGGGGTAGGGTCGCTGAAGCTTTCTTT. As protein: CASSLSGGRVAEAFF.

This clonotype was counted ten times or more. The chain is built from TRBV6-5 and TRBJ2-7; 8 bases are a match to TRBD1. V dropped 2 bases and J dropped 4; count of bases not matched to a gene: 1. Germline CDR1 reads MNHEY; CDR2 reads SVGAGI. The CDR3 loop spans 13 amino acids. This CDR3 reads CASSYRQGYEQYF. CDR3 DNA sequence: TGTGCCAGCAGTTACCGACAGGGGTACGAGCAGTACTTC.

This clonotype has a count of ten or more. The V gene is TRBV15, the J gene TRBJ1-6; D not resolved. CDR3 length: 13 amino acids. The germline CDR1 and CDR2 sequences are LNHNV and YYDKDF (reference sequence). The V end lost 0 bases, the J end lost 9 bases, and 6 bases lay between the germline ends. CDR3 bases: TGTGCCACCAGCAGAGATCAGAGTTCACCCCTCCACTTT. This codes for CATSRDQSSPLHF. Using reference TRBV15 and TRBJ1-6 for the parts outside the CDR3, the full variable domain is DAMVIQNPRYQVTQFGKPVTLSCSQTLNHNVMYWYQQKSSQAPKLLFHYYDKDFNNEADTPDNFQSRRPNTSFCFLDIRSPGLGDTAMYLCATSRDQSSPLHFGNGTRLTVT.